A selection of T cell receptor beta chains follows, all from one sample in a study of OX40 agonist ivuxolimab in advanced cancers. This table comes from immunoSEQ multiplex PCR, and its TCRdb copy is limited to in-frame clones, with some not included. This repertoire shows fewer than 90,000 clones, approximately 89% found once; its top ten account for around 0.78%. The material sequenced was CD4+ or CD8+ T cells sorted from blood, taken in a trial of the OX40 agonist ivuxolimab. The receptors originated from an adult with an advanced solid tumor such as melanoma, head and neck, liver or kidney cancer. CDR3s include the opening cysteine and the closing phenylalanine or tryptophan. The D gene is left open where the match is weak. Clone size is stated in some rows and not others, as once, few, many or a class when expanded.

CDR3 protein,V gene,D gene,clone size,J gene,CDR3 length
CALQRGTNEKLFF,TRBV7-9,NA,NA,TRBJ1-4,13
CASSLRLAGGNEQFF,TRBV5-1,TRBD2,NA,TRBJ2-1,15
CASSDPREGEKLFF,TRBV6-1,NA,NA,TRBJ1-4,14
CASSPTGLRATQYF,TRBV18,NA,NA,TRBJ2-3,14
CAWSVGDPGSYEQYF,TRBV30,NA,NA,TRBJ2-7,15
CASRAGDGYGYTF,TRBV7-6,NA,NA,TRBJ1-2,13
CASSSAGAGDTGELFF,TRBV7-8,TRBD2,NA,TRBJ2-2,16
CASSLGGTDTGELFF,TRBV5-1,NA,NA,TRBJ2-2,15
CASSLFAQDGANVLTF,TRBV5-1,NA,NA,TRBJ2-6,16
CASSIQVPNTEAFF,TRBV19,NA,NA,TRBJ1-1,14
CASSLVSNLAGSYEQYF,TRBV11-1,NA,once,TRBJ2-7,17
CASAPRGSSISGQETQYF,TRBV9,NA,NA,TRBJ2-5,18
CASSSDRGGGNQPQHF,TRBV19,TRBD1,NA,TRBJ1-5,16
CASSYPGRNTIYF,TRBV28,NA,NA,TRBJ1-3,13
CASSERGQMGQPQHF,TRBV2,TRBD1,NA,TRBJ1-5,15
CASSPGALNTEAFF,TRBV5-1,NA,NA,TRBJ1-1,14
CASSYSDSTNEKLFF,TRBV6-5,NA,once,TRBJ1-4,15
CAIRLSGRVNEQFF,TRBV10-3,TRBD2,NA,TRBJ2-1,14
CASSADRVQPQHF,TRBV7-6,TRBD1,few,TRBJ1-5,13
CASSLRGGETYEQYF,TRBV7-2,NA,NA,TRBJ2-7,15
CASSLGGYEQYF,TRBV5-1,NA,NA,TRBJ2-7,12
CASNGQGAGETQYF,TRBV9,TRBD1,NA,TRBJ2-5,14
CAWRWKARETQYF,TRBV30,NA,NA,TRBJ2-5,13
CASSYSRGGSGEKLFF,TRBV6-5,TRBD1,NA,TRBJ1-4,16
CASSLGQGHNQPQHF,TRBV18,TRBD1,NA,TRBJ1-5,15
CASKAGVGEQYF,TRBV19,NA,few,TRBJ2-7,12
CASSLKKVTAPSNQPQHF,TRBV11-1,NA,NA,TRBJ1-5,18
CASSGTSGKATGELFF,TRBV28,TRBD2,few,TRBJ2-2,16
CASSGRAGAGELFF,TRBV19,TRBD2,NA,TRBJ2-2,14
CASGDRHGSGNTIYF,TRBV4-3,TRBD1,NA,TRBJ1-3,15
CASSLAGGGANTEAFF,TRBV7-9,NA,NA,TRBJ1-1,16
CSATAVYGYTF,TRBV20-1,NA,NA,TRBJ1-2,11
CASSGGQPQHF,TRBV2,NA,NA,TRBJ1-5,11
CASTGTANTGELFF,TRBV9,NA,NA,TRBJ2-2,14
CASSKRQGGSYNEQFF,TRBV19,TRBD1,NA,TRBJ2-1,16
CASSGGGVHTEAFF,TRBV6-1,NA,once,TRBJ1-1,14
CASSARDSTDTQYF,TRBV11-1,NA,few,TRBJ2-3,14
CASTQGDLYGYTF,TRBV28,TRBD1,NA,TRBJ1-2,13
CAWSVDGNTIYF,TRBV30,NA,NA,TRBJ1-3,12
CASSLSAADTQYF,TRBV7-2,NA,NA,TRBJ2-3,13
CASSERVAGGPRNEQFF,TRBV2,TRBD2,NA,TRBJ2-1,17
CASSEALTYDTDTQYF,TRBV6-1,NA,NA,TRBJ2-3,16
CASSIRGESGNTIYF,TRBV19,NA,few,TRBJ1-3,15
CATGTASGNTIYF,TRBV7-2,NA,NA,TRBJ1-3,13
CAISESGQGGDTQYF,TRBV10-3,TRBD1,NA,TRBJ2-3,15
CAISRGRATNEKLFF,TRBV10-3,TRBD1,few,TRBJ1-4,15
CASSFSGGADEQFF,TRBV7-3,TRBD1,NA,TRBJ2-1,14
CASRDVGGYTF,TRBV27,NA,NA,TRBJ1-2,11
CASSLTALNEQYF,TRBV7-6,NA,NA,TRBJ2-7,13
CASSFNLPGLRKDTQYF,TRBV28,NA,NA,TRBJ2-3,17
CAASLNEKLFF,TRBV28,NA,NA,TRBJ1-4,11
CASSSRLSLFF,TRBV4-3,NA,NA,TRBJ2-2,11